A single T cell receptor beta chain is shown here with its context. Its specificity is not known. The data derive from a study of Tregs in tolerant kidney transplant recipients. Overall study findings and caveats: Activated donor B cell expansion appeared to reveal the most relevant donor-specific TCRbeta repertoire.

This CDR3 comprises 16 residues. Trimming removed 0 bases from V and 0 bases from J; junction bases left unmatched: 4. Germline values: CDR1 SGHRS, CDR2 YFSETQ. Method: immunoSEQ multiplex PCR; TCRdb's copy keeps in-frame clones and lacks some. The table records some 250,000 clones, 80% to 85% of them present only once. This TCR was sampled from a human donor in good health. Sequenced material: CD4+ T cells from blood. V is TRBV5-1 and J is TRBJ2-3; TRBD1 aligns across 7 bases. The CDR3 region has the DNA TGCGCCAGCAGCTTGGAGACAGGGTCTAGCACAGATACGCAGTATTTT. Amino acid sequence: CASSLETGSSTDTQYF.